This is a list of T cell receptor beta chains from one sample in a study of shared clonotypes between healthy human individuals. The table came from immunoSEQ multiplex PCR; TCRdb's copy has only in-frame clones and leaves some out. The sample consists of around 600,000 clones, about 95% of them appearing once. The specimen sequenced was naive CD8+ T cells sorted from blood. All receptors come from a woman between 25 and 40 years old in good health. The CDR3 runs from the conserved cysteine through the conserved F or W. The order of the fields is CDR3 length, D gene, V gene, J gene, clone size, CDR3 protein, CDR3 DNA. D genes are given only for firm matches. Clone size is given for some rows only: seen once, a few or many times, or a class if the clone is expanded.

cdr3_length: 13
d_call: .
v_call: TRBV28
j_call: TRBJ1-1
clone_size: .
cdr3_aa: CASSLGMNTEAFF
cdr3_nt: TGTGCCAGCAGTTTAGGAATGAACACTGAAGCTTTCTTT

cdr3_length: 17
d_call: TRBD2
v_call: TRBV5-1
j_call: TRBJ2-7
clone_size: .
cdr3_aa: CASSLSSSGNLQREQYF
cdr3_nt: TGCGCCAGCAGCTTGAGCTCTAGCGGAAATCTCCAGCGTGAGCAGTACTTC

cdr3_length: 13
d_call: .
v_call: TRBV7-7
j_call: TRBJ2-5
clone_size: .
cdr3_aa: CASSSDGEETQYF
cdr3_nt: TGTGCCAGCAGCTCGGACGGGGAAGAGACCCAGTACTTC

cdr3_length: 17
d_call: .
v_call: TRBV7-9
j_call: TRBJ2-6
clone_size: once
cdr3_aa: CASSLGRVISGANVLTF
cdr3_nt: TGTGCCAGCAGCTTAGGTAGGGTTATCTCTGGGGCCAACGTCCTGACTTTC

cdr3_length: 12
d_call: TRBD2
v_call: TRBV5-1
j_call: TRBJ2-7
clone_size: once
cdr3_aa: CASRTSGNEQYF
cdr3_nt: TGCGCCAGCCGGACTAGCGGGAACGAGCAGTACTTC

cdr3_length: 14
d_call: .
v_call: TRBV19
j_call: TRBJ1-5
clone_size: .
cdr3_aa: CASSKDSLSQPQHF
cdr3_nt: TGTGCCAGTAGTAAAGACAGTCTGAGTCAGCCCCAGCATTTT

cdr3_length: 15
d_call: .
v_call: TRBV9
j_call: TRBJ1-1
clone_size: .
cdr3_aa: CASSAHQTGATEAFF
cdr3_nt: TGTGCCAGCAGCGCCCACCAGACAGGTGCCACTGAAGCTTTCTTT

cdr3_length: 13
d_call: .
v_call: TRBV30
j_call: TRBJ1-1
clone_size: few
cdr3_aa: CAWSSQRGTEAFF
cdr3_nt: TGTGCCTGGAGTTCACAGAGAGGGACTGAAGCTTTCTTT

cdr3_length: 14
d_call: .
v_call: TRBV7-9
j_call: TRBJ2-7
clone_size: .
cdr3_aa: CASSHRDRPYEQYF
cdr3_nt: TGTGCCAGCAGCCACCGGGACCGTCCCTACGAGCAGTACTTC

cdr3_length: 16
d_call: .
v_call: TRBV7-9
j_call: TRBJ2-2
clone_size: .
cdr3_aa: CASSPPGAGNTGELFF
cdr3_nt: TGTGCCAGCAGCCCCCCCGGCGCGGGAAACACCGGGGAGCTGTTTTTT

cdr3_length: 17
d_call: TRBD2
v_call: TRBV2
j_call: TRBJ2-5
clone_size: .
cdr3_aa: CASSSPPSGSSIETQYF
cdr3_nt: TGTGCCAGCAGTTCACCCCCTAGCGGGAGTAGTATAGAGACCCAGTACTTC

cdr3_length: 12
d_call: .
v_call: TRBV29-1
j_call: TRBJ2-2
clone_size: .
cdr3_aa: CSVLLSTGELFF
cdr3_nt: TGCAGCGTTCTACTCAGCACCGGGGAGCTGTTTTTT

cdr3_length: 15
d_call: TRBD2
v_call: TRBV27
j_call: TRBJ2-1
clone_size: .
cdr3_aa: CASSLSGSSYNEQFF
cdr3_nt: TGTGCCAGCAGTCTTAGCGGGAGCTCCTACAATGAGCAGTTCTTC

cdr3_length: 11
d_call: .
v_call: TRBV28
j_call: TRBJ2-7
clone_size: .
cdr3_aa: CASSSPSEQYF
cdr3_nt: TGTGCCAGCAGTAGCCCCTCCGAGCAGTACTTC

cdr3_length: 12
d_call: .
v_call: TRBV19
j_call: TRBJ2-1
clone_size: .
cdr3_aa: CASSMIAYEQFF
cdr3_nt: TGTGCCAGTAGTATGATAGCCTATGAGCAGTTCTTC

cdr3_length: 17
d_call: .
v_call: TRBV4-1
j_call: TRBJ1-4
clone_size: .
cdr3_aa: CASSQEVSGTTNEKLFF
cdr3_nt: TGCGCCAGCAGCCAAGAAGTATCTGGGACAACTAATGAAAAACTGTTTTTT

cdr3_length: 13
d_call: TRBD1
v_call: TRBV29-1
j_call: TRBJ1-5
clone_size: .
cdr3_aa: CSVPTGGNQPQHF
cdr3_nt: TGCAGCGTTCCGACAGGGGGCAATCAGCCCCAGCATTTT